The following is a TCR beta chain sequence with its context. The target antigen is unknown. The CDR3 runs to 16 residues. After removal of 3 bases from V and 4 bases from J, the junction contained 9 bases not matched to a gene. Germline CDR1 DFQATT, CDR2 SNEGSKA (reference sequence). The entry originates in a study of T-cell reconstitution after alpha-beta-depleted transplantation in children. A TCRbeta library incorporating unique molecular identifiers was prepared. TCRdb passed the PCR reads through MiXCR, listing each CDR3 protein once. The data show 500,000 to 750,000 distinct CDR3 sequences, approximately 30% seen once. Points from the study as a whole: As was reported, about two months after transplant, alpha-beta T cells came from several hundred expanded graft clones. The main origin of T-cell counts and diversity one year after transplant was newly produced T cells.

The clonotype originates from a boy in the first two years of life with Wiskott-Aldrich syndrome, due to receive a stem cell transplant. The genes are TRBV20-1 and TRBJ2-4, with 10 bases lining up with TRBD2. This sample comprised PBMCs, obtained before TCRalphabeta/CD19-depleted stem cell transplant. The CDR3 region is CSASRLAGALKNIQYF. In DNA form, the CDR3 reads TGCAGTGCTAGTAGGCTAGCGGGAGCCCTTAAAAACATTCAGTACTTC.